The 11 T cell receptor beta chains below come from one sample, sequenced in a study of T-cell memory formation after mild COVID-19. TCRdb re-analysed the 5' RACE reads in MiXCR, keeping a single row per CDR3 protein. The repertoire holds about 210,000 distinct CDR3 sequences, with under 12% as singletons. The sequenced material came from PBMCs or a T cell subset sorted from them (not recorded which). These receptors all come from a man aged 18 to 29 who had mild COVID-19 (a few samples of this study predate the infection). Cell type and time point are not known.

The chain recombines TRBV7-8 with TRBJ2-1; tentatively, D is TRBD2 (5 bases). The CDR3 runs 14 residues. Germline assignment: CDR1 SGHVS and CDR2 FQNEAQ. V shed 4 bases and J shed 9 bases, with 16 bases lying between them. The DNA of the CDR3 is TGTGCCAGCAGCTCGGACTGGGGAACCGGTGAGCAGTTCTTC. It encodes CASSSDWGTGEQFF.

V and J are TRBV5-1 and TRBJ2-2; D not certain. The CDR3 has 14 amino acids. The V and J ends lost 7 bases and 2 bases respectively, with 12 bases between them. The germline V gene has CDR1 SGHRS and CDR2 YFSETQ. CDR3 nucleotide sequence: TGCGCCAGCTTAGGCAGTGCAAACACCGGGGAGCTGTTTTTT. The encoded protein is CASLGSANTGELFF.

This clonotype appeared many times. Here the CDR3 reads CSASSGLEEKLFF. As DNA, the CDR3 is TGCAGTGCTAGTTCAGGGTTGGAAGAAAAACTGTTTTTT. The chain carries TRBV20-1 and TRBJ1-4, with a weak D call TRBD1 (5 bases). CDR3 length equals 13 residues. Germline V lookup: CDR1 DFQATT, CDR2 SNEGSKA (reference sequence). Trimming removed 3 bases at V and 8 bases at J, with 13 bases between.

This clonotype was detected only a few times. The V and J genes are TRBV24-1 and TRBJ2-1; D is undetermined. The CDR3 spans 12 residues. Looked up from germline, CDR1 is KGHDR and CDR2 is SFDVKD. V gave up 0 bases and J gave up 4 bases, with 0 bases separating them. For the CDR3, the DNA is TGTGCCACCAGTGATTTGTACAATGAGCAGTTCTTC. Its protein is CATSDLYNEQFF.

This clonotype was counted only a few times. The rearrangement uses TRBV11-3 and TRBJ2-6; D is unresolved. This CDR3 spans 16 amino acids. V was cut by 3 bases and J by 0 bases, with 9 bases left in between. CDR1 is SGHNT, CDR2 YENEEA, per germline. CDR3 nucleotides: TGTGCCAGCAGCTTGGGTGTGATCTCTGGGGCCAACGTCCTGACTTTC. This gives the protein CASSLGVISGANVLTF.

For the CDR3, the DNA is TGTGCCAGCAGCGTTTCGGGGACAGGGAATGCAGAGACCCAGTACTTC. Residues: CASSVSGTGNAETQYF. The J gene is TRBJ2-5, the V gene TRBV9; 9 bases match TRBD1. Trimming removed 2 bases from V and 4 bases from J; junction bases left unmatched: 9. The CDR3 consists of 16 residues. Germline V gives CDR1 SGDLS, CDR2 YYNGEE. Together with reference TRBV9 and TRBJ2-5, the CDR3 gives the full variable domain: DSGVTQTPKHLITATGQRVTLRCSPRSGDLSVYWYQQSLDQGLQFLIQYYNGEERAKGNILERFSAQQFPDLHSELNLSSLELGDSALYFCASSVSGTGNAETQYFGPGTRLLVL.

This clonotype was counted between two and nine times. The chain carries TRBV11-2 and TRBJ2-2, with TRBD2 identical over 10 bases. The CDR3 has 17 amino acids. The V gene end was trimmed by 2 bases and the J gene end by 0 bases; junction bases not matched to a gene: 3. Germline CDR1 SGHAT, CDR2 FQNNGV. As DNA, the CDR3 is TGTGCCAGCAGCTTAAGTGGGACTAGCGCGAACACCGGGGAGCTGTTTTTT. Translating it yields CASSLSGTSANTGELFF.

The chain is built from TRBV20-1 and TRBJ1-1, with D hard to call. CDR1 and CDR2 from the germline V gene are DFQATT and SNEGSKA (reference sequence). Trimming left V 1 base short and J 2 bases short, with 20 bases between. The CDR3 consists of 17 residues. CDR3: CSARGPISWAGNTEAFF. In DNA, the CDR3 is TGCAGTGCTAGAGGCCCAATTAGTTGGGCGGGTAACACTGAAGCTTTCTTT.

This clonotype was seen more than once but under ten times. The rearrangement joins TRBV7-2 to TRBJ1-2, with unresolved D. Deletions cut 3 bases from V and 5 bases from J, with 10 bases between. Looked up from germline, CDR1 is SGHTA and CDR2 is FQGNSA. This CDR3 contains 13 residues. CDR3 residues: CASSFTAGYGYTF. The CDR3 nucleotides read TGTGCCAGCAGCTTTACCGCGGGATATGGCTACACCTTC.

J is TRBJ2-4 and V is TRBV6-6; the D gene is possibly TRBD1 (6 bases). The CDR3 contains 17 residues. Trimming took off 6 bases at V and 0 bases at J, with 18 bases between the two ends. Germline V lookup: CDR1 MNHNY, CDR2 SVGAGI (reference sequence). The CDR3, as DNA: TGTGCCAGCAGGGGATTACAGGGCCAAAGAGCCAAAAACATTCAGTACTTC. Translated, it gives CASRGLQGQRAKNIQYF.

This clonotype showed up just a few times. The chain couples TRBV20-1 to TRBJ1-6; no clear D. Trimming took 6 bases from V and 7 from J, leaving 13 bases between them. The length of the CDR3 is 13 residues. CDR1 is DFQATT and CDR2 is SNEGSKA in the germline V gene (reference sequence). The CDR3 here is CSAGPPQNSPLHF. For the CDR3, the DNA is TGCAGTGCCGGCCCCCCGCAGAATTCACCCCTCCACTTT.